The clone carrying this TCR beta chain appeared a single time. Clones were sequenced by immunoSEQ multiplex PCR, and TCRdb holds only the in-frame ones, with some missing. The sample gives about 150,000 clones, approximately 80% of which show up once; roughly 2.9% is in the top ten. The CDR3 runs to 15 residues. V shed 6 bases, J shed 5 bases, and the junction held 12 bases outside the gene matches. Germline V gene sequence: CDR1 MNHEY, CDR2 SMNVEV (reference sequence). This sample was taken from a study of blood T cell repertoires in COVID-19. Across the whole study: T cells, B-cell-depleted T cells, or PBMCs provided the cDNA or gDNA that served as material.

This clonotype originated in a woman aged 60-75 years with acute or convalescent COVID-19. J is TRBJ1-2 and V is TRBV27, with TRBD1 identical over 7 bases. What was sequenced was peripheral blood. The CDR3 DNA follows: TGTGCCAGCAGAAGCCCCGGACAGGATGATTATGGCTACACCTTC. The encoded protein is CASRSPGQDDYGYTF.